These T cell receptor beta chains were read from a single sample in a study of Ad26.COV2.S vaccination and SARS-CoV-2 variants. Clones were sequenced by immunoSEQ multiplex PCR, and TCRdb holds only the in-frame ones, with some missing. The profile shows some 520,000 clones, 87% of them singletons. Sequences were derived from peripheral blood, sampled in a trial of Ad26.COV2.S vaccine versus placebo. The receptors originated from a person aged 18-65 years who received the Ad26.COV2.S COVID-19 vaccine or a placebo. CDR3s include the opening cysteine and the closing phenylalanine or tryptophan. Not every row has a clone size; where given, it reads once, few, many or a size class.

size | V | CDR3
. | TRBV7-2 | CASSLGPSNTEAFF
once | TRBV7-8 | CASSGGAGGNQPQHF
few | TRBV5-4 | CASSLEASSYEQYF
. | TRBV9 | CASSVGSQTYYEQYF
once | TRBV7-9 | CASSLSHVWGGPSNQPQHF
. | TRBV9 | CASSVSEGVGDTQYF
. | TRBV14 | CASSRGSTDTQYF
. | TRBV5-1 | CASSLFSSYEQYF
. | TRBV28 | CASMSGGNTEAFF
. | TRBV18 | CASSPQGLAAYNEQFF
. | TRBV9 | CASSVALRDGTQYF
. | TRBV9 | CASSRTGLWQPQHF